This T cell receptor (beta chain) was profiled in a study of prognosis after radiotherapy for stage I lung cancer. By two-round multiplex PCR, the TCR beta CDR3 was amplified from genomic DNA. Gene-specific TRBV and TRBJ primers were used in PCR round one. Via MiXCR, TCRdb re-called the multiplex PCR reads, giving one row per CDR3 protein. The sample contains around 12,000 distinct CDR3 sequences, roughly 51% of which appear only once. CDR1 is SNHLY, CDR2 FYNNEI, per germline. V dropped 6 bases and J dropped 2 bases, with 10 bases sitting between them. The CDR3 runs to 13 residues. The sample consisted of PBMCs, taken before or after stereotactic body radiation therapy (not recorded which). The chain employs TRBV2 and TRBJ1-2; maybe TRBD1 (6 bases). The receptor's source is a donor over 45 with non-small cell lung cancer. DNA of the CDR3: TGTGCCAGCAGGGCCGACAGGAACTATGGCTACACCTTC. It specifies CASRADRNYGYTF.